This entry features one T cell receptor beta chain sequence. The antigen remains unidentified. The entry originates in a study of T cell responses to AZD1222 COVID-19 vaccine. Study results and limitations: Mostly white British, mostly female donors; authors suggested clonal diversity may be underestimated. Per reports, nearly half of all spike-specific TCRs target regions that are unmutated in variants. Every sample of the repertoires postdated the peak T cell response. The CD4 TCRs associated with vaccination extended across spike and predominated at 160-218 and 743-854.

Sequencing was performed with immunoSEQ multiplex PCR; in TCRdb, only in-frame clones are kept and a portion is missing. The repertoire holds some 150,000 clones, 82% seen once, with less than 5% in the top ten. From germline, CDR1 is SGHRS and CDR2 YFSETQ. The germline V and J ends were trimmed by 3 bases and 4 bases, with 13 bases remaining between them. The CDR3 has 14 residues. The specimen was peripheral blood, collected on day 0 of MenACWY control vaccination. The rearrangement links TRBV5-1 to TRBJ1-1, with a possible D match to TRBD1 (6 bases). This clonotype originated in an adult in good health. CDR3 DNA sequence: TGCGCCAGCAGCTGGACCAGGGGTGGCACTGAAGCTTTCTTT. Translating it yields CASSWTRGGTEAFF.